A single sample gave rise to the 13 T cell receptor beta chains below, sequenced in a study of shared clonotypes between healthy human individuals. Here immunoSEQ multiplex PCR was the method, and the copy in TCRdb shows in-frame clones only, minus some. This sample has under 2,500,000 clones; more than 90% occur once, and the top ten carry 0.13%. The sample comprised naive CD4+ T cells sorted from blood. Subset of the sample: CD45RA+ positively selected. The receptors come from a man aged 18-30 years in good health.

This clone was found once. V and J are TRBV6-5 and TRBJ1-2; D possibly corresponds to TRBD1 (5 bases). CDR3 size: 16 residues. CDR1 is MNHEY, CDR2 SVGAGI, per germline. Trimming left V 0 bases short and J 3 bases short, with 14 bases between. As DNA, the CDR3 is TGTGCCAGCAGTTACTCGAATCCCAGGGTTGACTATGGCTACACCTTC. Protein: CASSYSNPRVDYGYTF.

A note on this clone: The same CDR3 is also encoded by other DNA sequences in this sample. The chain carries TRBV5-1 and TRBJ1-1, with D possibly TRBD1 on 5 matching bases. The germline V gene has CDR1 SGHRS and CDR2 YFSETQ. V was trimmed by 0 bases and J by 2 bases, leaving 8 bases between them. The CDR3 covers 14 residues. This CDR3 reads CASSLDRPNTEAFF. CDR3 nucleotides: TGCGCCAGCAGCTTGGACAGGCCCAACACTGAAGCTTTCTTT.

Only a few counts were recorded for this clone. The chain recombines TRBV28 with TRBJ1-5, with D possibly being TRBD1 (5 bases). This CDR3 has 15 amino acids. The V end was cut by 7 bases, the J end by 1 base, with 14 bases between. CDR1 MDHEN and CDR2 SYDVKM come from the germline V gene. CDR3 DNA sequence: TGTGCCAGCAACCAAGCGGGGCAGAGCAATCAGCCCCAGCATTTT. It encodes CASNQAGQSNQPQHF.

Details on this clone: The identical CDR3 is also encoded by other nucleotide sequences in the sample. The V call is TRBV28, the J call TRBJ1-2; TRBD1 agrees at 7 bases. This CDR3 region has 13 residues. Germline CDR1 reads MDHEN; CDR2 reads SYDVKM. Trimming cost V 6 bases and J 5 bases; bases outside gene matches: 6. The CDR3 reads CASSRQGGYGYTF. CDR3 in DNA: TGTGCCAGCAGCCGACAGGGAGGGTATGGCTACACCTTC.

The chain employs TRBV10-3 and TRBJ2-2; D unresolved. The germline V gene has CDR1 ENHRY and CDR2 SYGVKD. The CDR3 loop spans 16 amino acids. Trimming removed 3 bases from V and 8 bases from J, with 19 bases in between. In DNA form, the CDR3 reads TGTGCCATCAGTGATTCTGCGCCCCAACCTTCGGGGGAGCTGTTTTTT. Residues: CAISDSAPQPSGELFF.

This chain joins TRBV2 and TRBJ2-5; 9 bases map to TRBD1. Germline lookup yields CDR1 SNHLY and CDR2 FYNNEI. V lost 5 bases and J lost 5; bases outside the gene matches: 6. This CDR3 contains 14 residues. CDR3 protein: CASSRQGVWETQYF. DNA for the CDR3: TGTGCCAGCAGTAGACAGGGGGTCTGGGAGACCCAGTACTTC.

A single count supports this clone. This chain joins TRBV7-9 and TRBJ1-2; 8 nucleotides line up with TRBD1. The CDR3 totals 15 residues. J was trimmed by 8 bases and V by 6 bases; bases with no gene match: 14. Looked up from germline, CDR1 is SEHNR and CDR2 is FQNEAQ (reference sequence). Here the CDR3 DNA reads TGTGCCAGCAGGAGTGGACAGGGCGTCTTGGGGGGCTACACCTTC. Translation: CASRSGQGVLGGYTF.

Points on this clone: Other nucleotide sequences in the sample specify the same CDR3. The chain uses TRBV6-5 and TRBJ2-7; tentatively, D is TRBD1 (6 bases). CDR1 MNHEY and CDR2 SVGAGI come from the germline V gene. The ends were cut back, 0 bases at V and 2 bases at J, with 11 bases in the middle. CDR3 size: 15 residues. The CDR3 here is CASSYSATGTYEQYF. In DNA, the CDR3 is TGTGCCAGCAGTTACTCTGCGACAGGTACCTACGAGCAGTACTTC.

A note on this clone: Other DNA variants within this sample encode the same CDR3. This chain joins TRBV7-2 and TRBJ1-6, with D tentatively TRBD1 (5 bases). With 1 base removed from V and 9 bases from J, the gap between germline ends came to 13 bases. Germline V gene lookup returns CDR1 SGHTA and CDR2 FQGNSA. This CDR3 contains 15 residues. CDR3 in amino acids: CASSLDGQGISPLHF. The CDR3 region has the DNA TGTGCCAGCAGCTTAGACGGACAAGGCATTTCACCCCTCCACTTT.

This rearrangement joins TRBV19 to TRBJ2-3; weak D call: TRBD2 (7 bases). Germline V gene lookup returns CDR1 LNHDA and CDR2 SQIVND (reference sequence). The CDR3 loop spans 18 amino acids. The V and J ends lost 5 bases and 1 base respectively, with 22 bases between them. CDR3 protein: CASSGLFWGGQGTDTQYF. The CDR3 nucleotides are TGTGCCAGTAGTGGCCTCTTCTGGGGGGGACAAGGCACAGATACGCAGTATTTT.

The sample holds one count of this clone. The chain employs TRBV18 and TRBJ2-1; D may be TRBD1 (6 bases). The CDR3 totals 14 residues. Germline CDR1 and CDR2: KGHSH and LQKENI. Between the trimmed V and J ends, which lost 2 bases and 10 bases, there was a span of 15 bases. The CDR3 nucleotides are TGTGCCAGCTCACCAACGGCAGGGGTCAGGGAGCAGTTCTTC. Encoded protein: CASSPTAGVREQFF.

The chain links TRBV6-5 to TRBJ1-2; no reliable D call. Germline V gene data show CDR1 as MNHEY and CDR2 as SVGAGI. This CDR3 has 12 residues. Trimming removed 4 bases from V and 8 bases from J, with 11 bases in between. The CDR3 DNA follows: TGTGCCAGCAGTTCAACGGTGGGGGGCTACACCTTC. Translation: CASSSTVGGYTF.

V is TRBV5-1 and J is TRBJ1-1; 7 bases line up with TRBD1. CDR1 is SGHRS and CDR2 is YFSETQ in the germline V gene. J gave up 1 base and V 4 bases, and 4 bases lay outside the gene matches. CDR3 length: 14 amino acids. The CDR3 sequence is CASSAWTGNTEAFF. The CDR3 nucleotides are TGCGCCAGCAGCGCGTGGACAGGGAACACTGAAGCTTTCTTT. The full variable domain, in which reference TRBV5-1 and TRBJ1-1 provide the parts outside the CDR3, is KAGVTQTPRYLIKTRGQQVTLSCSPISGHRSVSWYQQTPGQGLQFLFEYFSETQRNKGNFPGRFSGRQFSNSRSEMNVSTLELGDSALYLCASSAWTGNTEAFFGQGTRLTVV.